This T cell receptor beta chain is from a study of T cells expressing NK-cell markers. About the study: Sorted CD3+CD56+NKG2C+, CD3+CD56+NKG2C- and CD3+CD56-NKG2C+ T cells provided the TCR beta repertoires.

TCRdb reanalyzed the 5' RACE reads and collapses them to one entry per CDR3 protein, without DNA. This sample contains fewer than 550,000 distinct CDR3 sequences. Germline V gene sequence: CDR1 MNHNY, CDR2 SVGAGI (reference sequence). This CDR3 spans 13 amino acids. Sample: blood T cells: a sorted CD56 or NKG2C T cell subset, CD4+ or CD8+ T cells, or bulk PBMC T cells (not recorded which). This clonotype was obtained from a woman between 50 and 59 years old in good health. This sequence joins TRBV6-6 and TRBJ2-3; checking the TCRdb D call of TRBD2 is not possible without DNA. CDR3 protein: CASGLGPSDTQYF.